This note documents a single TCR beta chain sequence. What it recognizes is unknown. Authors' data handling: CDR3 was compared across clinicopathological groups, and the resulting differences were used to build a distant-metastasis classifier for papillary thyroid cancer. TCRdb re-called clones via MiXCR from the PCR reads. The V and J calls shown here were made by TCRdb, not taken from the authors' results. The sample holds around 31,000 clones; about 21% are singletons and the top ten take 2.5% to 3.5%. This entry is derived from a study of metastatic and nonmetastatic thyroid tumors. Background on the study: Where malignant and benign thyroid patients were concerned, repertoires were compared across blood and tumor or nodule tissue.

Ahead of thyroid surgery, no patient had received treatment of any kind. Overall study findings and caveats: As reported, TCR beta diversity in blood and tumor was significantly higher in malignant thyroid tumors than in benign nodules.

CDR1 and CDR2 from the germline V gene are MNHNS and SASEGT. The germline V and J ends were trimmed by 5 bases and 2 bases, with 15 bases remaining between them. This CDR3 region has 15 residues. The chain links TRBV6-1 to TRBJ2-5; either TRBD1 or TRBD2 may supply D (6 bases each). The sequence derives from a male donor with papillary thyroid cancer or a benign thyroid nodule (not recorded which). Some clones in this sample may be carry-over from other donors' samples. Sequencing was performed on tumor tissue. Here the CDR3 reads CASSRSRGTQETQYF. The CDR3 DNA is TGTGCCAGCAGTAGATCCCGGGGGACACAAGAGACCCAGTACTTC.